This T cell receptor (beta chain) was captured in a study of cytomegalovirus exposure and HLA in healthy donors. Overall study findings and caveats: HLA alleles showed associations with 15,000 to 20,000 TCR beta sequences in a later analysis, at a 0.05 false discovery rate. When analyzed later, the rates of TCR association showed variation by HLA locus, with DRB1 the most and HLA-C the fewest. There was a cluster of highly shared sequence variants that was likely a sequencing artifact. The study flagged about 150 TCR beta chains as cytomegalovirus-associated.

This clone came up a few times. Its matching antigen is unknown. PCR involved 60 Vbeta and 13 Jbeta primers. Sequencing used immunoSEQ multiplex PCR; TCRdb keeps in-frame clones, though not all of them. The table records around 41,000 clones, roughly half of them present only once. The junction had 3 bases not matched to a gene; V was cut back by 4 bases and J by 0 bases. The CDR3 has 15 residues. Germline V CDR1 and CDR2: SGDLS, YYNGEE. The sample taken for sequencing was PBMCs. The rearrangement joins TRBV9 to TRBJ1-3; TRBD1 aligns across 8 bases. This clonotype was obtained from a man between 60 and 75 years old in good health and CMV-seronegative. CDR3 sequence reads: CASSLGTGSGNTIYF. The CDR3 nucleotides are TGTGCCAGCAGCCTGGGGACAGGCTCTGGAAACACCATATATTTT.